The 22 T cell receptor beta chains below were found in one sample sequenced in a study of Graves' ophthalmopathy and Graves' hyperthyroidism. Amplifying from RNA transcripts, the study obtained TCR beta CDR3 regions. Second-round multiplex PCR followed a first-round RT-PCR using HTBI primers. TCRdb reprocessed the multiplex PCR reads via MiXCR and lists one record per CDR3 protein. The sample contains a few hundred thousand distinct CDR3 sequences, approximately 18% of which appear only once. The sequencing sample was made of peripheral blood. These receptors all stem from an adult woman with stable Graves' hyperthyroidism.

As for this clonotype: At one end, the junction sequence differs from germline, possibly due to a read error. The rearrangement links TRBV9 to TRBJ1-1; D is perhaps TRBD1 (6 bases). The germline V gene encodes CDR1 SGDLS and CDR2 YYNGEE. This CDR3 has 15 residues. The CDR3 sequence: CASSISGVQDTEACF. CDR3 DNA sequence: TGTGCCAGCTCTATCTCAGGGGTTCAGGACACTGAGGCTTGCTTT.

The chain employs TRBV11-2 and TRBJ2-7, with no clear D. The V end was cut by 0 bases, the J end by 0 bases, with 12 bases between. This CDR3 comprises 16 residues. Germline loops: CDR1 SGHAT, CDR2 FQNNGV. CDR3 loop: CASSLDPDLLSYEQYF. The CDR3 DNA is TGTGCCAGCAGCTTAGATCCCGACTTGCTCTCCTACGAGCAGTACTTC. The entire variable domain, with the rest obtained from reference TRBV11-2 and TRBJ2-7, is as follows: EAGVAQSPRYKIIEKRQSVAFWCNPISGHATLYWYQQILGQGPKLLIQFQNNGVVDDSQLPKDRFSAERLKGVDSTLKIQPAKLEDSAVYLCASSLDPDLLSYEQYFGPGTRLTVT.

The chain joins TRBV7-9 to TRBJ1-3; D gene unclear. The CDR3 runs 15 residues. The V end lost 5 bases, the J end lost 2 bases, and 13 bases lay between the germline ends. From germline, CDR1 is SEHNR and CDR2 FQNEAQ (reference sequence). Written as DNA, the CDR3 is TGTGCCAGCAGCCCCGGGTCGGCTCCTGGAAACACCATATATTTT. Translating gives CASSPGSAPGNTIYF. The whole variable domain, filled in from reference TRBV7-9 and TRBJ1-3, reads DTGVSQNPRHKITKRGQNVTFRCDPISEHNRLYWYRQTLGQGPEFLTYFQNEAQLEKSRLLSDRFSAERPKGSFSTLEIQRTEQGDSAMYLCASSPGSAPGNTIYFGEGSWLTVV.

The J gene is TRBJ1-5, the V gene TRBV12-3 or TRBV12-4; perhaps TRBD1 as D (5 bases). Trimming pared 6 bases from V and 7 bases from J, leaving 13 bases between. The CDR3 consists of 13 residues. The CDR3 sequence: CASRRDPYQPQHF. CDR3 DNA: TGTGCCAGCAGGCGGGACCCCTACCAGCCCCAGCATTTT.

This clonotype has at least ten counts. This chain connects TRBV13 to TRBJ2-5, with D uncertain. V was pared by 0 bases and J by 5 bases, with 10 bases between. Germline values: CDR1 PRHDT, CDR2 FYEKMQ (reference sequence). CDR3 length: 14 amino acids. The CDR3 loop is CASSLGGRSETQYF. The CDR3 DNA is TGTGCCAGCAGCTTAGGCGGACGATCCGAGACCCAGTACTTC.

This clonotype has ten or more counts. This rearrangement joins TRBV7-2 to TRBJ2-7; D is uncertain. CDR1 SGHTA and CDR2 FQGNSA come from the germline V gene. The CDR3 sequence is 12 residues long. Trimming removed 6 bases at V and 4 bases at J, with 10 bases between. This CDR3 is CASSSTRYEQYF. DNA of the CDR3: TGTGCCAGCAGTAGTACTCGGTACGAGCAGTACTTC.

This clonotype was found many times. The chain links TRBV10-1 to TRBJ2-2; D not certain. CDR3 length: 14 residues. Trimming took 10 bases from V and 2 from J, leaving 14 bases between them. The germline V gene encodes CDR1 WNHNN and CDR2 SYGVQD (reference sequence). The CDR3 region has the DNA TGCGCCACCGAGAAAGGGTCAAACACCGGGGAGCTGTTTTTT. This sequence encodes CATEKGSNTGELFF.

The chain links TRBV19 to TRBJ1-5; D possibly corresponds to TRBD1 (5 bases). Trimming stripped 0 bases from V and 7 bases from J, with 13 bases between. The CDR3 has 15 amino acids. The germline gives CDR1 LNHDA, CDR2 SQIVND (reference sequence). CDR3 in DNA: TGTGCCAGTAGTATAGACAGGATCGCAGGGCAGCCCCAGCATTTT. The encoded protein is CASSIDRIAGQPQHF.

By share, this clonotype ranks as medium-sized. CDR3 in amino acids: CASSSSAGGTEAFF. CDR3 in DNA: TGTGCCAGCAGTTCTTCCGCAGGGGGCACTGAAGCTTTCTTT. V usage is TRBV28 and J usage is TRBJ1-1; 7 bases are a match to TRBD1. There are 14 residues in the CDR3. From germline, CDR1 is MDHEN and CDR2 SYDVKM. Losses at the gene ends were 4 bases for V and 4 bases for J; bases not matched to a gene: 6.

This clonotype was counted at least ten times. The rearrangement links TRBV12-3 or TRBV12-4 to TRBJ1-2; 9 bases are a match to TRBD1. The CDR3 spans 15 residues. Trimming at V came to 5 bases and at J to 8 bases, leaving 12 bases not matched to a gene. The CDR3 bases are TGTGCCAGCAGTCCCCATACCGGGACAGGGTACGGCTACACCTTC. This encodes CASSPHTGTGYGYTF.

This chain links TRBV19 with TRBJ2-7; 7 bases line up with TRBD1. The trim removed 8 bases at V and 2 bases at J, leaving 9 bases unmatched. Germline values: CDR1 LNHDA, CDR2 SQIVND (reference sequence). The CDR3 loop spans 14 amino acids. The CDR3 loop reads CASQLRQGPYEQYF. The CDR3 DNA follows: TGTGCCAGTCAACTCAGACAGGGCCCCTACGAGCAGTACTTC.

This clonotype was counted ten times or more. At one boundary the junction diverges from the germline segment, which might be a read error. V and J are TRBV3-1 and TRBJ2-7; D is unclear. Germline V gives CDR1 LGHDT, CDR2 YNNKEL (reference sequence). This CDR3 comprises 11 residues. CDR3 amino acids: CASSQGYGQYF. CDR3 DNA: TGTGCCAGCAGCCAAGGTTACGGGCAGTACTTC.

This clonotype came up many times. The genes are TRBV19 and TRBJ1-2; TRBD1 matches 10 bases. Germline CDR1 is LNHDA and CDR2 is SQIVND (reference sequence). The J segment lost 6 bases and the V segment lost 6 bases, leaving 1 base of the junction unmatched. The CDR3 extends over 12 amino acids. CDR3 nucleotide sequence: TGTGCCAGTAGGACAGGGGGCGATGGCTACACCTTC. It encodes CASRTGGDGYTF.

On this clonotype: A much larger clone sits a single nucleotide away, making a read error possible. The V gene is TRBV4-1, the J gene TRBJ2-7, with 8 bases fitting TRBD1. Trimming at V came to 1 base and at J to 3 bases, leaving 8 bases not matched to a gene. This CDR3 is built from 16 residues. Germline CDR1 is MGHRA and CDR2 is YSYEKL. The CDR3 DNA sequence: TGCGCCAGCAGCCAAGGGACAGGGTGTCGGATCTACGAGCAGTACTTC. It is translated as CASSQGTGCRIYEQYF.

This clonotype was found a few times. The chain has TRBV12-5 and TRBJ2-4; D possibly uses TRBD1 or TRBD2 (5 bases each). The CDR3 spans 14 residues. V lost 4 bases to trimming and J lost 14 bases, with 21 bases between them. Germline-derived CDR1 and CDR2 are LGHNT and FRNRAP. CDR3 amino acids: CASGSGGGAGSKYF. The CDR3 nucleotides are TGTGCTAGTGGTTCTGGTGGGGGAGCCGGTTCAAAGTACTTC.

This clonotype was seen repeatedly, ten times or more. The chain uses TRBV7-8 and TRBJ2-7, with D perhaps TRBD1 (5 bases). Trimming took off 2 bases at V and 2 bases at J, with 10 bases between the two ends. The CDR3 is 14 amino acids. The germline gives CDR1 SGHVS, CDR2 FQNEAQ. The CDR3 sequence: CASSLNTGPYEQYF. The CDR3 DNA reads TGTGCCAGCAGCTTAAATACAGGACCCTACGAGCAGTACTTC. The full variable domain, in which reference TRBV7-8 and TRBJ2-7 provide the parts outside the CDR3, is GAGVSQSPRYKVAKRGQDVALRCDPISGHVSLFWYQQALGQGPEFLTYFQNEAQLDKSGLPSDRFFAERPEGSVSTLKIQRTQQEDSAVYLCASSLNTGPYEQYFGPGTRLTVT.

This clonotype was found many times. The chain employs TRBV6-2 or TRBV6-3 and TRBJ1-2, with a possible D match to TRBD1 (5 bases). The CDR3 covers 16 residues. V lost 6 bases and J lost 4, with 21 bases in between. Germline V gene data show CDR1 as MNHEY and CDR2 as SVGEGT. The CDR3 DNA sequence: TGTGCCAGCAGGGGGACTGCTCGGGGCCCTACCTATGGCTACACCTTC. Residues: CASRGTARGPTYGYTF.

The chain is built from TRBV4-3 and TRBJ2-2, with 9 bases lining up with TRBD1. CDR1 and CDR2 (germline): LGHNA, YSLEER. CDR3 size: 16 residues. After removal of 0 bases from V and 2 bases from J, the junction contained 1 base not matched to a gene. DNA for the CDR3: TGCGCCAGCAGCCAAGAGGGACAGGGTAACACCGGGGAGCTGTTTTTT. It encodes CASSQEGQGNTGELFF.

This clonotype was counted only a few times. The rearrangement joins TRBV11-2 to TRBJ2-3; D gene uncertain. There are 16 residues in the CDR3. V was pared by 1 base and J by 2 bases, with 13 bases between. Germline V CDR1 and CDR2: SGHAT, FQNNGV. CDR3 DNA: TGTGCCAGCAGCTTAGTTCCCCGGGTGGACACAGATACGCAGTATTTT. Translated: CASSLVPRVDTDTQYF.

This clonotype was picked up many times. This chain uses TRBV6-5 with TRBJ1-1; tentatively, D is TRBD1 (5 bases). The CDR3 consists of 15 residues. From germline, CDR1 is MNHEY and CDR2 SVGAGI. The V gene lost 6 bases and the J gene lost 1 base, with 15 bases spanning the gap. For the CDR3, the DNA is TGTGCCAGCAGCTCTCGGGGACGGAGGAACACTGAAGCTTTCTTT. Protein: CASSSRGRRNTEAFF.

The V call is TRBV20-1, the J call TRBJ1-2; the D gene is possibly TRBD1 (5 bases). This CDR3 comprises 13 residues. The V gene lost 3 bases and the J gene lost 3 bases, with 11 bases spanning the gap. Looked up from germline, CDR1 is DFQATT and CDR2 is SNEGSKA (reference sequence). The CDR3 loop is CSASVAGDYGYTF. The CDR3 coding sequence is TGCAGTGCTAGCGTCGCGGGGGACTATGGCTACACCTTC.

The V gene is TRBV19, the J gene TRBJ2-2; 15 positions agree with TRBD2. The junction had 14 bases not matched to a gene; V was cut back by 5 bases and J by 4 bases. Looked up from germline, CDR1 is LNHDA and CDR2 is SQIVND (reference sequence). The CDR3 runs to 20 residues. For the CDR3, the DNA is TGTGCCAGTAGTTTTCCCAGGACTAGCGGGAGGGCCAGGGGCACCGGGGAGCTGTTTTTT. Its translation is CASSFPRTSGRARGTGELFF. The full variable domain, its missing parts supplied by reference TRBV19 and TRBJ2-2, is DGGITQSPKYLFRKEGQNVTLSCEQNLNHDAMYWYRQDPGQGLRLIYYSQIVNDFQKGDIAEGYSVSREKKESFPLTVTSAQKNPTAFYLCASSFPRTSGRARGTGELFFGEGSRLTVL.